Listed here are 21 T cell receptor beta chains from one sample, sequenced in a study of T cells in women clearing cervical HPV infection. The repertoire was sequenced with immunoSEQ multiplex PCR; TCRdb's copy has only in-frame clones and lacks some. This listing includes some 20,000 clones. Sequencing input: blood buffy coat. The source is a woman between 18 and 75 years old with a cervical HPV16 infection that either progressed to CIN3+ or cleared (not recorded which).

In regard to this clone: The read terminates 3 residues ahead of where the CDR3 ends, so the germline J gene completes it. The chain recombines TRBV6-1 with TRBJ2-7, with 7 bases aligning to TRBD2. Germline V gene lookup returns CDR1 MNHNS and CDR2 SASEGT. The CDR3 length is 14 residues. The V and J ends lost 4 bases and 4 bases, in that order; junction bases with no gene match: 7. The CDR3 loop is CASSGQAGYYEQYF. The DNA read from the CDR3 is TGTGCCAGCAGTGGACAAGCGGGATATTACGAG.

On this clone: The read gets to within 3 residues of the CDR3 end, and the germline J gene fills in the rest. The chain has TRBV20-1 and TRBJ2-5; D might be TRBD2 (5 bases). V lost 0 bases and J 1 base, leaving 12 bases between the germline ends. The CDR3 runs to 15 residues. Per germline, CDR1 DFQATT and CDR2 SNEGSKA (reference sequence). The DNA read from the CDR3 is TGCAGTGCTAGAGATAGGAGGACTGCCCAAGAGACC. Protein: CSARDRRTAQET. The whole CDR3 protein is CSARDRRTAQETQYF.

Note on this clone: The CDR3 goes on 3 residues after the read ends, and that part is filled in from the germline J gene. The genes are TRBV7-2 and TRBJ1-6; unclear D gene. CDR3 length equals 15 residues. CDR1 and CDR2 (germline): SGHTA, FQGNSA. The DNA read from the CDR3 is TGTGCCAGCAGCTACGGTGGCGGGAGGGTGGAGACC. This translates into CASSYGGGRVET. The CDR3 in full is CASSYGGGRVETLHF. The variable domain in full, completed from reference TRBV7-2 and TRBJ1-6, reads GAGVSQSPSNKVTEKGKDVELRCDPISGHTALYWYRQSLGQGLEFLIYFQGNSAPDKSGLPSDRFSAERTGGSVSTLTIQRTQQEDSAVYLCASSYGGGRVETLHFGNGTRLTVT.

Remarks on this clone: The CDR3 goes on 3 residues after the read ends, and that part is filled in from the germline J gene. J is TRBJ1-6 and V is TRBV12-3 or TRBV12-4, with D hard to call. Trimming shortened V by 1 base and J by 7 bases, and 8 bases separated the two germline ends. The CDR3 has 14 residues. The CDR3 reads CASSLGQENSPLHF. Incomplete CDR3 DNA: TGTGCCAGCAGTTTAGGCCAGGAGAATTCACCC.

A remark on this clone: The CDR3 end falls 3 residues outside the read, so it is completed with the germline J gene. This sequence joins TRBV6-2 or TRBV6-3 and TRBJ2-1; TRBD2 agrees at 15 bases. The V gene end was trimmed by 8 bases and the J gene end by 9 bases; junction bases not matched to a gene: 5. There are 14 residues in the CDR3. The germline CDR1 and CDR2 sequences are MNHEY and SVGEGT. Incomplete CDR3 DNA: TGTGCCAGCGGGACTAGCGGGAGGAACGGTGAG. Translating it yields CASGTSGRNGE. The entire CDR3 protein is CASGTSGRNGEQFF.

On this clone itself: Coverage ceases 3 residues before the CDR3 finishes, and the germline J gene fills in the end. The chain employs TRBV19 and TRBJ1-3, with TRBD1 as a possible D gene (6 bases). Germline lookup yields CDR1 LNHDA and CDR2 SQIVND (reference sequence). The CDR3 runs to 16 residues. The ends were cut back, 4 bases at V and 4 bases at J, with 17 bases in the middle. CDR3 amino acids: CASSTISGAIGNTIYF. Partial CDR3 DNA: TGTGCCAGTAGTACAATCTCAGGGGCAATCGGAAACACC.

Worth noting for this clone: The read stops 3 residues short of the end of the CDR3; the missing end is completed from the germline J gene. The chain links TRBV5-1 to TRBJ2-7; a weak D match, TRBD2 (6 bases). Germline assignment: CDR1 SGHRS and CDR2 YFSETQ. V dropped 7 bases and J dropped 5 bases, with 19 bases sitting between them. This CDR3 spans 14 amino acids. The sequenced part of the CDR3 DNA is TGCGCCAGCCGCGCGGCTAGCGAAGCAAACGAG. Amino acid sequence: CASRAASEANE. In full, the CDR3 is CASRAASEANEQYF.

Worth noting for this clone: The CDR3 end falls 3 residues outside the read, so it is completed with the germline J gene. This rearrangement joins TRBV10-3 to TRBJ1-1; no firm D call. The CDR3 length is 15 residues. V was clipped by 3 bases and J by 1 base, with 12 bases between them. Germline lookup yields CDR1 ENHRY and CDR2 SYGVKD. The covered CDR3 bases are TGTGCCATCAGTGATCCACTAACGAGGAACACTGAA. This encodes CAISDPLTRNTE. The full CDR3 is CAISDPLTRNTEAFF.

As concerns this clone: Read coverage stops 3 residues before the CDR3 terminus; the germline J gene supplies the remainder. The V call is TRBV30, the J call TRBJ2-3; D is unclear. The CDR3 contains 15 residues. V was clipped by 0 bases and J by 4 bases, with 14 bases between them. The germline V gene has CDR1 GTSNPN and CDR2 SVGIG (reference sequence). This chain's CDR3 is CAWSVLSRHPDTQYF. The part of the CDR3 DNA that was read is TGTGCCTGGAGTGTACTTTCGCGGCACCCAGATACG.

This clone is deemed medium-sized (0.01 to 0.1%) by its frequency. The CDR3 is CASSYFGNEQFF. The part of the CDR3 DNA that was read is TGTGCCAGCAGTTACTTCGGGAATGAG. V and J are TRBV6-2 or TRBV6-3 and TRBJ2-1; D not resolved. The CDR3 end falls 3 residues outside the read, so it is completed with the germline J gene. Germline CDR1 and CDR2: MNHEY and SVGEGT. The CDR3 sequence is 12 residues long. Trimming removed 1 base at V and 7 bases at J, with 5 bases between.

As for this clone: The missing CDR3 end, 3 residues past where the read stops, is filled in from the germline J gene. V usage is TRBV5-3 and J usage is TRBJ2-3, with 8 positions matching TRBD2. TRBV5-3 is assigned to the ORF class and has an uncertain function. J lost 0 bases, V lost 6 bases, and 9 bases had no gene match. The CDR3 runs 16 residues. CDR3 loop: CARNPGGGSSTDTQYF. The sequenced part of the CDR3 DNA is TGTGCCAGAAACCCTGGCGGGGGGTCTAGCACAGATACG.

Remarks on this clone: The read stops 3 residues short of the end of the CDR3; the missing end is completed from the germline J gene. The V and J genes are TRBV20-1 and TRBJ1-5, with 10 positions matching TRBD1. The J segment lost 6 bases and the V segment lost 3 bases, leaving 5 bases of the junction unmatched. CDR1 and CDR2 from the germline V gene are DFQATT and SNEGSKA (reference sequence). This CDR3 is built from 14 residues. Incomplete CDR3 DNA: TGCAGTGCTAGTCCCGGACAGGGGGTTCAGCCC. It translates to CSASPGQGVQP. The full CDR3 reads CSASPGQGVQPQHF.

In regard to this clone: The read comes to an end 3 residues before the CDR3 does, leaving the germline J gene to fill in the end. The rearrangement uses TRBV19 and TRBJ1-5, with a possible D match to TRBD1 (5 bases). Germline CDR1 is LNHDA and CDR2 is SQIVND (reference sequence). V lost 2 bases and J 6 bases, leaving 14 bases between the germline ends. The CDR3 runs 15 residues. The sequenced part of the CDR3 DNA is TGTGCCAGTAGTATACGAGGGGTATCGGGTCAGCCC. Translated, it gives CASSIRGVSGQP. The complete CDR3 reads CASSIRGVSGQPQHF.

CDR3 protein: CASSLDRNAVVYTF. Incomplete CDR3 DNA: TGTGCCAGCAGCTTAGATCGTAACGCAGTTGTC. The chain links TRBV11-2 to TRBJ1-2; D not resolved. The DNA ends 3 residues before the CDR3 does, and the rest of the CDR3 is filled in from the germline J gene. The germline V gene encodes CDR1 SGHAT and CDR2 FQNNGV. The CDR3 is 14 residues long. The full variable domain, in which reference TRBV11-2 and TRBJ1-2 provide the parts outside the CDR3, is EAGVAQSPRYKIIEKRQSVAFWCNPISGHATLYWYQQILGQGPKLLIQFQNNGVVDDSQLPKDRFSAERLKGVDSTLKIQPAKLEDSAVYLCASSLDRNAVVYTFGSGTRLTVV.

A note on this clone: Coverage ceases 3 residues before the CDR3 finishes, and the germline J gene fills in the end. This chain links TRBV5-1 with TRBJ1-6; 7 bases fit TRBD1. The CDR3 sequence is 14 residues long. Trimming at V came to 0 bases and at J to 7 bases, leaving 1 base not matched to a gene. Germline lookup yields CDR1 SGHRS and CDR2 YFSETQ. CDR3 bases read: TGCGCCAGCAGCTTGGGACAGGGAAATTCACCC. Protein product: CASSLGQGNSP. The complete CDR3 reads CASSLGQGNSPLHF.

The covered CDR3 bases are TGCGCCAGTAGGTATTCGGGACAGGTCACAGATACG. Protein sequence: CASRYSGQVTDT. The CDR3 as a whole reads CASRYSGQVTDTQYF. This chain uses TRBV5-1 with TRBJ2-3, with 8 bases aligning to TRBD1. Coverage ceases 3 residues before the CDR3 finishes, and the germline J gene fills in the end. Germline CDR1 reads SGHRS; CDR2 reads YFSETQ. V trimming: 8 bases; J trimming: 2 bases; junction bases outside the gene matches: 10. This CDR3 spans 15 amino acids. The full variable domain, rest sourced from reference TRBV5-1 and TRBJ2-3, is KAGVTQTPRYLIKTRGQQVTLSCSPISGHRSVSWYQQTPGQGLQFLFEYFSETQRNKGNFPGRFSGRQFSNSRSEMNVSTLELGDSALYLCASRYSGQVTDTQYFGPGTRLTVL.

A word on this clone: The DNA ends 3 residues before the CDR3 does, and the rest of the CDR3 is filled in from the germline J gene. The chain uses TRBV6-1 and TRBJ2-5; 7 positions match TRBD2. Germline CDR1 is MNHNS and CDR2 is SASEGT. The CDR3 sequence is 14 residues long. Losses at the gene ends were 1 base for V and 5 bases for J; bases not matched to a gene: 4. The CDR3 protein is CASSEVTSRETQYF. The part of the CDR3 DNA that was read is TGTGCCAGCAGTGAAGTGACTAGCCGGGAGACC.

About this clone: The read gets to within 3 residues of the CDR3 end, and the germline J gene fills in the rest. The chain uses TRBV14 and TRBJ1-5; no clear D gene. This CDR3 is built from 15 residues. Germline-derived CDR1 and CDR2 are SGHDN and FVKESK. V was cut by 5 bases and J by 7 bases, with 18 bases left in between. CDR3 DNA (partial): TGTGCCAGCAGCACCCGGGTCCGAGGCTACCAGCCC. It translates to CASSTRVRGYQP. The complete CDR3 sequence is CASSTRVRGYQPQHF.

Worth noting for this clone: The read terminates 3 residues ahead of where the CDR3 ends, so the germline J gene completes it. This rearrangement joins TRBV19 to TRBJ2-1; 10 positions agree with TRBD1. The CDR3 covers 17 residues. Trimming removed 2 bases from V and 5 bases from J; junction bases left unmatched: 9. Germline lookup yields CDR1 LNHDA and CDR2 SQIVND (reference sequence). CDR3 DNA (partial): TGTGCCAGTAGTATACGTTTAAGACAGGGGGCAAACAATGAG. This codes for CASSIRLRQGANNE. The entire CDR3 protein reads CASSIRLRQGANNEQFF.

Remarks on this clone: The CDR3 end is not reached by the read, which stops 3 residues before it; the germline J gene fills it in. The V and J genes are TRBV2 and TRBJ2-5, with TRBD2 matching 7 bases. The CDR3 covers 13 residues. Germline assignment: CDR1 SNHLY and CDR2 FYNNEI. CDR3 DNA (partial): TGTGCCAGCAGTCCCACGGGGGGTGTCACC. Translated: CASSPTGGVT. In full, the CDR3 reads CASSPTGGVTQYF.

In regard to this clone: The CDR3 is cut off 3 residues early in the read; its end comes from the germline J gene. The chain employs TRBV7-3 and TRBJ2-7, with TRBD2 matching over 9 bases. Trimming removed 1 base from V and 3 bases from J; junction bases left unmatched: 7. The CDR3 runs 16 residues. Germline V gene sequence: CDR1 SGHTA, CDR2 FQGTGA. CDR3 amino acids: CASSLNGRGGGYEQYF. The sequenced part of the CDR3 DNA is TGTGCCAGCAGCTTAAATGGGCGGGGGGGTGGCTACGAG.